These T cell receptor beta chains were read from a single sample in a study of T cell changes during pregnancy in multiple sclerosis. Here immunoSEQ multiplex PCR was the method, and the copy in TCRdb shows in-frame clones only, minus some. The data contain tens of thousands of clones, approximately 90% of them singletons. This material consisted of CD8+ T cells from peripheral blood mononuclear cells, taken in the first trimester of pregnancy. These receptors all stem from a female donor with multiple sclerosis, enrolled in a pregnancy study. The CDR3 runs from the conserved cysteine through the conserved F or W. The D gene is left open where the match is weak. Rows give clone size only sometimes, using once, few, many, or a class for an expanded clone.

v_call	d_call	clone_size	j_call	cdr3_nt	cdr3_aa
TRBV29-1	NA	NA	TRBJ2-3	TGCAGCGCGGAATCGGGGAGCGTCACAGATACGCAGTATTTT	CSAESGSVTDTQYF
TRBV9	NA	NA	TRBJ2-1	TGTGCCAGCAGCGTAGAGCCGGGAAAGGGGGAGGGCCTAATCTACAATGAGCAGTTCTTC	CASSVEPGKGEGLIYNEQFF
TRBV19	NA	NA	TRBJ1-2	TGTGCCAGTAGTATGGGGAGCGGCTACACCTTC	CASSMGSGYTF
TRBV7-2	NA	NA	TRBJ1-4	TGTGCCAGCAGCTTAGGAACGACTAAGGGTGAAAAACTGTTTTTT	CASSLGTTKGEKLFF
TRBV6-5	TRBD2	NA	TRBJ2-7	TGTGCCAGCAGTTACACTCTAGCGGGGGTCGTGGGCGAGCAGTACTTC	CASSYTLAGVVGEQYF
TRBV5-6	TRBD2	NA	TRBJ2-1	TGTGCCAGCATCTTTATGGGGGGGGTTAATGAGCAGTTCTTC	CASIFMGGVNEQFF
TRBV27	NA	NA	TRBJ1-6	TGTGCCAGCAGCCTGAAACTAAAGACAGGCTATAATTCACCCCTCCACTTT	CASSLKLKTGYNSPLHF
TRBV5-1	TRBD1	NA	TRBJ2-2	TGCGCCAGCAGCGCAAATCCCGGGACAGGGACCACCGGGGAGCTGTTTTTT	CASSANPGTGTTGELFF
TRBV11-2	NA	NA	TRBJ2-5	TGTGCCAGCAGCCGGACCGGCGGGACCCAAGAGACCCAGTACTTC	CASSRTGGTQETQYF
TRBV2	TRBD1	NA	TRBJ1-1	TGTGCCAGCAGTCTTTTAAAAAGAGGGGGCGCGGACACTGAAGCTTTCTTT	CASSLLKRGGADTEAFF
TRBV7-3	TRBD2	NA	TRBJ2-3	TGTGCCAGCAGCCCCCGGTCGGGAGGAGGCACAGATACGCAGTATTTT	CASSPRSGGGTDTQYF
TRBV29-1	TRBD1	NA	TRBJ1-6	TGCAGCGTTCAACAGGGGGTAAAATCACCCCTCCACTTT	CSVQQGVKSPLHF
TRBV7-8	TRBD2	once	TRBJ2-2	TGTGCCAGCAGCTTGGGGGGGAGGAACACCGGGGAGCTGTTTTTT	CASSLGGRNTGELFF
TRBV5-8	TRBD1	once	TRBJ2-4	TGTGCCAGCAGCTCCACGGACAGGAGGCTGTACTTC	CASSSTDRRLYF
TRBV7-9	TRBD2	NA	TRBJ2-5	TGTGCCAGCAGCCCCCCCGGGACTAGCGTACAAGAGACCCAGTACTTC	CASSPPGTSVQETQYF
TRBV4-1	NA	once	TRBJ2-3	TGCGCCAGCAGCCAAGATATGGAGCTTGATACGCAGTATTTT	CASSQDMELDTQYF
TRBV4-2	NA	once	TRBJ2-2	TGTGCCAGCAGCCAAATAGGCGGGCCGATTAACACCGGGGAGCTGTTTTTT	CASSQIGGPINTGELFF
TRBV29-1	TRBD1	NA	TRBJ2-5	TGCAGCGTTGCATTTACGGGACAGGCAGAGACCCAGTACTTC	CSVAFTGQAETQYF